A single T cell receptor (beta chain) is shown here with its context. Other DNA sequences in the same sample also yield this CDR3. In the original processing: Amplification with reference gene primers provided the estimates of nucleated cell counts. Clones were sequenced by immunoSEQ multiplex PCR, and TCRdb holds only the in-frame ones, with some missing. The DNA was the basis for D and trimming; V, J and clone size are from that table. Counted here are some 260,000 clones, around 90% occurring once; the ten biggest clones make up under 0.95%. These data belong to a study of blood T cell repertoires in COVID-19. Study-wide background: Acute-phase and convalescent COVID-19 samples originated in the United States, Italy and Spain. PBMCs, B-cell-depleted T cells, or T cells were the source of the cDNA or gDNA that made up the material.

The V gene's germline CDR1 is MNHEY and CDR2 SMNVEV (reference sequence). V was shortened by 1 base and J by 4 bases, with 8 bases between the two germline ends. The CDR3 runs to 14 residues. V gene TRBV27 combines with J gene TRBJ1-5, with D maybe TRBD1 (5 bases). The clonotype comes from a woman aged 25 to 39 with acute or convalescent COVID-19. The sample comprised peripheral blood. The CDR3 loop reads CASSLFGGNQPQHF. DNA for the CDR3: TGTGCCAGCAGTTTATTCGGGGGGAATCAGCCCCAGCATTTT.